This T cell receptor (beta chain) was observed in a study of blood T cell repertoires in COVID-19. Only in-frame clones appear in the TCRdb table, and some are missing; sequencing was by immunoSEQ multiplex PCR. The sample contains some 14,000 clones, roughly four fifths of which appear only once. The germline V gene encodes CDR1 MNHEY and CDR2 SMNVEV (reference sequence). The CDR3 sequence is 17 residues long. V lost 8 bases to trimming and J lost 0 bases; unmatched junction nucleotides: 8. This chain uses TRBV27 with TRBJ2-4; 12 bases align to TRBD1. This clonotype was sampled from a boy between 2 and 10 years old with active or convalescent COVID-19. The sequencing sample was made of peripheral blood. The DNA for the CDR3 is TGTGCCAGCCCGGGACAGGGGGCGAGCCTAGCCAAAAACATTCAGTACTTC. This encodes CASPGQGASLAKNIQYF.